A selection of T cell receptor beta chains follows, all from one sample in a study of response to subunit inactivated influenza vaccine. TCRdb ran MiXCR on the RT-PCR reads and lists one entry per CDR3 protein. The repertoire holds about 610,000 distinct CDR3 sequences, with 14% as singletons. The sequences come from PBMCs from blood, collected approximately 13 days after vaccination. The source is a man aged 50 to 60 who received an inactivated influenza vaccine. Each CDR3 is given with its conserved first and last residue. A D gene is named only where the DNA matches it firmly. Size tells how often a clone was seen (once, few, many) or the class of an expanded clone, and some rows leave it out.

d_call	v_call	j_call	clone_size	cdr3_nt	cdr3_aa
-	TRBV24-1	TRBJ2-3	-	TGTGCCACCAGTGGAGCTGGCACAGATACGCAGTATTTT	CATSGAGTDTQYF
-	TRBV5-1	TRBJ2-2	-	TGCGCCAGCAGCACCGTTCAGGGGCCCGGGGAGCTGTTTTTT	CASSTVQGPGELFF
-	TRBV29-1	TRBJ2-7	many	TGCAGCGTTGAGTTAAGGAGCTCCTACGAGCAGTACTTC	CSVELRSSYEQYF
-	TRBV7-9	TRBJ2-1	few	TGTGCCAGCAGCTTCCGGGGGCATGAGCAGTTCTTC	CASSFRGHEQFF
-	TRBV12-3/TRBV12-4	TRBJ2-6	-	TGTGCCAGCAGTTTACGTACCTCTGGGGCCAACGTCCTGACTTTC	CASSLRTSGANVLTF
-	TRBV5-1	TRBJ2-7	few	TGCGCCAGCAGCCCGCTGGGGGCGAGTTACGAGCAGTACTTC	CASSPLGASYEQYF
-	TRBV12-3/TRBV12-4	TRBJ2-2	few	TGTGCCAGCACCCCCGAACCGCCGACACGGCTGTTTTTT	CASTPEPPTRLFF
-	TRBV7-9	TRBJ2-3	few	TGTGCCAGCAGCTTAGCGATGACAAGGGAGGGCACAGATACGCAGTATTTT	CASSLAMTREGTDTQYF
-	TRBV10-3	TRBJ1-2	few	TGTGCCATCAGTGACGGAGGGGACCCTAACTATGGCTACACCTTC	CAISDGGDPNYGYTF
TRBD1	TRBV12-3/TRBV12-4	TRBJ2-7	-	TGTGCCAGCAGCCCAAGGGGGCCCGGTACCTACGAGCAGTACTTC	CASSPRGPGTYEQYF
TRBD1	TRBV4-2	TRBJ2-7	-	TGTGCCAGCAGCCAAGACCCGGGACAGTCCTACGAGCAGTACTTC	CASSQDPGQSYEQYF
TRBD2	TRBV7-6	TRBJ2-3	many	TGTGCCAGCAGCCTTGCGGGGGGCCCTCTCACAGATACGCAGTATTTT	CASSLAGGPLTDTQYF
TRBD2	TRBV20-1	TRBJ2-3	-	TGCAGTGCTAGCGTCCTAGCGGGAGGAGCAGATACGCAGTATTTT	CSASVLAGGADTQYF
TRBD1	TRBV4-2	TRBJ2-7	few	TGTGCCAGCAGCCAAGAGACGACAGGGTTTACCGAGCAGTACTTC	CASSQETTGFTEQYF
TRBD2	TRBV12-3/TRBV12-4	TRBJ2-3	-	TGTGCCAGCAGTTTTTTCGTCGGGGGGGCCGGGGATACGCAGTATTTT	CASSFFVGGAGDTQYF
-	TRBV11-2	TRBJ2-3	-	TGTGCCAGCAGTCTGATGGGGTATGGGACAGATACGCAGTATTTT	CASSLMGYGTDTQYF
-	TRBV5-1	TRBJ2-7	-	TGCGCCAGCAGCAACGCACCCCAAGCGGCGCAGTACTTC	CASSNAPQAAQYF
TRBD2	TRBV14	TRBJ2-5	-	TGTGCCAGCAGCCAGAAGGGGCGGGGGAACCAAGAGACCCAGTACTTC	CASSQKGRGNQETQYF
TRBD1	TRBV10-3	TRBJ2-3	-	TGTGCCATCAGTGGAGGGACAGGGGGTTCAGATACGCAGTATTTT	CAISGGTGGSDTQYF
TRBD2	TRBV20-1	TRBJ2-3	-	TGCAGTGCTAGATGGCGGGAGGGAGTGAGAACAGATACGCAGTATTTT	CSARWREGVRTDTQYF
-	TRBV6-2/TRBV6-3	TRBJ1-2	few	TGTGCCAGCAGGCTCAGCCAGGGAGATGGCTACACCTTC	CASRLSQGDGYTF
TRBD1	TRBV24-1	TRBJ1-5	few	TGTGCCACCCAAGGGACAGGCCCCGGGAATCAGCCCCAGCATTTT	CATQGTGPGNQPQHF
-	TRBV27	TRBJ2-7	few	TGTGCCAGCAGTCAACGTAGGACATATTCCTACGAGCAGTACTTC	CASSQRRTYSYEQYF
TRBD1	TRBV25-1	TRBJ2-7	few	TGTGCCAGCAGTGACGTTAGACAGGGCCCCACCTACGAGCAGTACTTC	CASSDVRQGPTYEQYF
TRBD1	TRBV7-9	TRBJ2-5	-	TGTGCCAGCAGCGGGACGACAGGGTCAGGAAAGACCCAGTACTTC	CASSGTTGSGKTQYF
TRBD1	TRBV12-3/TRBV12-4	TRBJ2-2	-	TGTGCCAGCAGTCCGTGGACAGGGTTAGACACCGGGGAGCTGTTTTTT	CASSPWTGLDTGELFF
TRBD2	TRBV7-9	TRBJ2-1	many	TGTGCCAGCAGCTTAGTGCTAGCGGGAGAAAATGAGCAGTTCTTC	CASSLVLAGENEQFF
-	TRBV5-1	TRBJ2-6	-	TGCGCCAGCAGCTCGGATAGTGGACGGATCTCTGGGGCCAACGTCCTGACTTTC	CASSSDSGRISGANVLTF
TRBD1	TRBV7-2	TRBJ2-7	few	TGTGCCAGCAGCTCTCGGCACAGGGGACGTCACGAGCAGTACTTC	CASSSRHRGRHEQYF
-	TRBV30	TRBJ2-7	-	TGTGCCTGGAGAACTGGACTTCCGGGGTCCGAGCAGTACTTC	CAWRTGLPGSEQYF
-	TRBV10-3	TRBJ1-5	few	TGTGCCATCAGTGATAAGGGGAGACAGCCCCAGCATTTT	CAISDKGRQPQHF
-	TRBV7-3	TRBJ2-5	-	TGTGCCAGCAGCTTAACTAGCGATGAGACCCAGTACTTC	CASSLTSDETQYF
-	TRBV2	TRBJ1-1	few	TGTGCCAGCAGGTATATCCAGGGGACCCTGAACACTGAAGCTTTCTTT	CASRYIQGTLNTEAFF
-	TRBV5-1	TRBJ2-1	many	TGCGCCAGCAGCTTCTCATATGAGCAGTTCTTC	CASSFSYEQFF
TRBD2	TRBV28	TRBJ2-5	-	TGTGCCAGCAGTTCCATAGCGGGAGCTGGTGAGACCCAGTACTTC	CASSSIAGAGETQYF
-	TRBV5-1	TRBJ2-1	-	TGCGCCAGCAGCTTTAGCGGTCCAGCTGGGAATGAGCAGTTCTTC	CASSFSGPAGNEQFF
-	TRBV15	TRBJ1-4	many	TGTGCCACCAGCAGTCGGGGGCTGGGTAATGAAAAACTGTTTTTT	CATSSRGLGNEKLFF
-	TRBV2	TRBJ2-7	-	TGTGCCAGCACACAGAGCTCCTACGAGCAGTACTTC	CASTQSSYEQYF
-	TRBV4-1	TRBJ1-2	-	TGCGCCAGCAGCCCAACTGGGGTAGCTAACTATGGCTACACCTTC	CASSPTGVANYGYTF
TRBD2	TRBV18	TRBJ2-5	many	TGTGCCAGCTCACCGTATAGCGGGGGCCTCCAAGAGACCCAGTACTTC	CASSPYSGGLQETQYF
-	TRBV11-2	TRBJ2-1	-	TGTGCCAGCAGCTTACAGGAGAACAATGAGCAGTTCTTC	CASSLQENNEQFF
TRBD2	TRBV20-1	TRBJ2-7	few	TGCAGTTCCTCGGGGGGGGTATTCTACGAGCAGTACTTC	CSSSGGVFYEQYF
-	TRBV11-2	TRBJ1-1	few	TGTGCCAGCAGCCGGTTAGCAGGCGTGAACACTGAAGCTTTCTTT	CASSRLAGVNTEAFF
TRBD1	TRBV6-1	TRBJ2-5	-	TGTGCCAGCAGATCATCTTGGACAGGGGACGAGACCCAGTACTTC	CASRSSWTGDETQYF
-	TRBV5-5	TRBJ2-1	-	TGTGCCAGCAGCTTGGTAACGGGAGTGCCCAATGAGCAGTTCTTC	CASSLVTGVPNEQFF
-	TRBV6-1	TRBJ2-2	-	TGTGCCAGCGGAGAACAGGTGAACACCGGGGAGCTGTTTTTT	CASGEQVNTGELFF